This T cell receptor (beta chain) derives from a study of blood T cell repertoires in COVID-19. Germline V gives CDR1 SGHRS, CDR2 YFSETQ. Trimming took 3 bases from V and 0 from J; bases not matched to a gene: 1. The CDR3 is 14 residues long. The assay was immunoSEQ multiplex PCR, and TCRdb's table has in-frame clones only and misses some. This repertoire shows some 72,000 clones, roughly 91% found once; its top ten account for about 0.56%. This chain links TRBV5-1 with TRBJ2-7; 9 positions agree with TRBD2. The clonotype was recovered from a man aged 60 to 75 with acute or convalescent COVID-19. Sequencing was performed on peripheral blood. CDR3 DNA: TGCGCCAGCAGCTATAGCGGGAGCTCCTACGAGCAGTACTTC. Residues: CASSYSGSSYEQYF.